This section outlines one TCR beta chain sequence together with its context. Its antigen remains unidentified. Generated by immunoSEQ multiplex PCR, the TCRdb table keeps only in-frame clones and is missing some. The table lists some 450,000 clones, 90% of them singletons. This sample's treatment: approximately 18 received Ad26.COV2.S at low or high dose, single or two shots; five or six received placebo; per-sample allocation not given. Sampling was done on day 63 after the first vaccine or placebo injection. The sample originates from a study of Ad26.COV2.S vaccination and SARS-CoV-2 variants. General observations from the study: Analyses of TCR breadth and depth may have underestimated total T cell responses. Placebo recipients had lower spike-specific TCR breadth than vaccine recipients.

This CDR3 comprises 12 residues. V lost 6 bases and J lost 5, with 13 bases in between. Per germline, CDR1 SQVTM and CDR2 ANQGSEA. The receptor was derived from a person aged 18-65 years who received the Ad26.COV2.S COVID-19 vaccine or a placebo. The input for sequencing was peripheral blood, taken in a trial of Ad26.COV2.S vaccine versus placebo. V and J are TRBV29-1 and TRBJ2-5, with TRBD1 as a possible D gene (6 bases). The CDR3 here is CSVAQGIETQYF. In DNA form, the CDR3 reads TGCAGCGTAGCCCAGGGGATTGAGACCCAGTACTTC. Full variable domain (outside the CDR3, taken from reference TRBV29-1 and TRBJ2-5): SAVISQKPSRDICQRGTSLTIQCQVDSQVTMMFWYRQQPGQSLTLIATANQGSEATYESGFVIDKFPISRPNLTFSTLTVSNMSPEDSSIYLCSVAQGIETQYFGPGTRLLVL.